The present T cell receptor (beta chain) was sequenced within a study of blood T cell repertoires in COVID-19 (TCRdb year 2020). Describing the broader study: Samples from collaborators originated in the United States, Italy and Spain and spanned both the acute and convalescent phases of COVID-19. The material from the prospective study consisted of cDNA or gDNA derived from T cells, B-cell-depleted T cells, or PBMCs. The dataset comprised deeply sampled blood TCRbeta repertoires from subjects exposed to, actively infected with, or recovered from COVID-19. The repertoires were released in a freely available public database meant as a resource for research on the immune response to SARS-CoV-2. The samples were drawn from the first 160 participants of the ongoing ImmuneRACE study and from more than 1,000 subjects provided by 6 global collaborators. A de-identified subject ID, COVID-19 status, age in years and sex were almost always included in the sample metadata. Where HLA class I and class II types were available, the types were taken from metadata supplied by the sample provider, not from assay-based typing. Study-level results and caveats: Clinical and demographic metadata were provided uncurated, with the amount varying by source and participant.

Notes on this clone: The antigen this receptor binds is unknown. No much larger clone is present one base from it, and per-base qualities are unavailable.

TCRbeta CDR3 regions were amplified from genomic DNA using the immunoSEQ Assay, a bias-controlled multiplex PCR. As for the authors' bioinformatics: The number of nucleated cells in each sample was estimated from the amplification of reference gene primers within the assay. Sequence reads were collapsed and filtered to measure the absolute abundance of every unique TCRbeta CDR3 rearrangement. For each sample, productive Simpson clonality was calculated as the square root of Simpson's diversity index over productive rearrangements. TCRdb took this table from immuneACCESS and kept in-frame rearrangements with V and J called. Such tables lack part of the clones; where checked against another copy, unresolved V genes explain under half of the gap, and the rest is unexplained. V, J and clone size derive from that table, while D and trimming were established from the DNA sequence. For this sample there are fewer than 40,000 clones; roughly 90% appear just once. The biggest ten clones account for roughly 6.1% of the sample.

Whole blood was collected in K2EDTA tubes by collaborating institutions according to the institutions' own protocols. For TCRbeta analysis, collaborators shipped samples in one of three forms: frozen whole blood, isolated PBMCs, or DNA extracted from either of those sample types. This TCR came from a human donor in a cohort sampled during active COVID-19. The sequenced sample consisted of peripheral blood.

The CDR3 region: CASSYGAVLGAFF. The DNA sequence is given as TGTGCCAGCAGTTACGGGGCCGTCCTAGGGGCTTTCTTT. The receptor chain draws on TRBV6-6 and TRBJ1-1; TRBD1 is perhaps the D gene, given 5 matching bases. Deletion took 2 bases off V and 11 bases off J, with a span of 15 bases between the germline ends. Reading the germline V gene (reference sequence) gives CDR1 MNHNY and CDR2 SVGAGI. Inclusive of the bounding cysteine and phenylalanine, the CDR3 is 13 residues long. The CDR3 DNA has 39 bases and is translated from base 1.